The 16 T cell receptor beta chains in this list originate from one sample, sequenced in a study of CD8 T cells in ankylosing spondylitis. General observations from the study: A motif in TCR beta, a set of fewer than ten highly homologous variants, appeared characteristic of ankylosing spondylitis blood.

These receptors' antigens are unknown. Using its own MiXCR run on the 5' RACE reads, TCRdb lists one record per CDR3 protein. The sample shows roughly 470,000 distinct CDR3 sequences, 25% to 30% of them seen only once. Source material: blood, either unsorted or a sorted T cell fraction (not recorded which). The origin of the receptors is a male donor with ankylosing spondylitis.

J is TRBJ1-3 and V is TRBV5-1; no clear D. V was clipped by 2 bases and J by 0 bases, with 6 bases between them. This CDR3 has 14 amino acids. Germline lookup yields CDR1 SGHRS and CDR2 YFSETQ. CDR3 sequence: CASSLTSSGNTIYF. In nucleotides, the CDR3 is TGCGCCAGCAGCTTAACCTCCTCTGGAAACACCATATATTTT.

The rearrangement uses TRBV29-1 and TRBJ1-2; 10 positions match TRBD1. CDR1 is SQVTM and CDR2 is ANQGSEA in the germline V gene. The J segment lost 7 bases and the V segment lost 4 bases, leaving 12 bases of the junction unmatched. CDR3 length: 15 amino acids. In DNA form, the CDR3 reads TGCAGCGTTGGCCGGGACAGGGGCGCCTCGGGTGGCTACACCTTC. Translation gives CSVGRDRGASGGYTF.

This clonotype turned up a few times. The V gene is TRBV3-1, the J gene TRBJ2-1; D is unresolved. This CDR3 spans 16 amino acids. In germline, CDR1 is LGHDT, CDR2 YNNKEL (reference sequence). The V gene lost 0 bases and the J gene lost 2 bases, with 11 bases spanning the gap. CDR3 nucleotide sequence: TGTGCCAGCAGCCAAGATCTTCCCCTGCCCTACAATGAGCAGTTCTTC. Translating gives CASSQDLPLPYNEQFF.

The CDR3 protein is CAHSPSGTDTQYF. The CDR3 coding sequence is TGTGCCCATTCCCCTAGCGGCACAGATACGCAGTATTTT. V gene TRBV25-1 combines with J gene TRBJ2-3; D is possibly TRBD2 (6 bases). Trimming removed 11 bases at V and 1 base at J, with 13 bases between. Germline assignment: CDR1 MGHDK and CDR2 SYGVNS. The CDR3 covers 13 residues.

V is TRBV12-3 or TRBV12-4 and J is TRBJ2-1; 12 nucleotides match TRBD2. J was trimmed by 5 bases and V by 4 bases; bases with no gene match: 12. CDR3 length equals 18 residues. This chain's CDR3 is CASSSRLAGVPRDNEQFF. For the CDR3, the DNA is TGTGCCAGCAGTTCCAGACTAGCGGGAGTCCCGAGGGACAATGAGCAGTTCTTC.

This clonotype has just a few counts. This chain uses TRBV5-1 with TRBJ2-3; D possibly uses TRBD1 or TRBD2 (5 bases each). The CDR3 covers 16 residues. The germline gives CDR1 SGHRS, CDR2 YFSETQ. V was shortened by 3 bases and J by 0 bases, with 14 bases between the two germline ends. The CDR3, as DNA: TGCGCCAGCAGCTCCGACGGGGCCCCCAGCACAGATACGCAGTATTTT. Its translation is CASSSDGAPSTDTQYF.

This clonotype has a handful of counts. V gene TRBV18 combines with J gene TRBJ1-2, with no clear D. Trimming stripped 7 bases from V and 5 bases from J, with 14 bases between. The CDR3 has 13 residues. Germline V gene lookup returns CDR1 KGHSH and CDR2 LQKENI. The CDR3 sequence: CASYPTSGYGYTF. In nucleotides, the CDR3 is TGTGCCAGCTACCCCACGTCCGGATATGGCTACACCTTC.

The genes are TRBV10-3 and TRBJ2-1; D assignment may be TRBD1 or TRBD2 (5 bases each). Germline CDR1 and CDR2: ENHRY and SYGVKD. V shed 10 bases and J shed 5 bases, with 15 bases lying between them. The CDR3 runs to 13 residues. For the CDR3, the DNA is TGTGCCACGACCGGGACGGAGAACAATGAGCAGTTCTTC. Amino acid sequence: CATTGTENNEQFF.

This clonotype was observed a few times. The gene calls are TRBV5-1 and TRBJ2-5; D call uncertain. V lost 0 bases to trimming and J lost 2 bases, with 5 bases between them. The CDR3 contains 13 residues. Germline CDR1 and CDR2: SGHRS and YFSETQ. The CDR3 DNA follows: TGCGCCAGCAGCTTGGGGGAACAAGAGACCCAGTACTTC. Translation gives CASSLGEQETQYF.

This clonotype was picked up a small number of times. The chain combines TRBV7-8 with TRBJ1-3, with D hard to call. Germline assignment: CDR1 SGHVS and CDR2 FQNEAQ. Trimming stripped 3 bases from V and 0 bases from J, with 9 bases between. CDR3 length equals 15 residues. CDR3 amino acids: CASSFQTNSGNTIYF. CDR3 sequence (DNA): TGTGCCAGCAGCTTTCAGACAAACTCTGGAAACACCATATATTTT.

The rearrangement links TRBV25-1 to TRBJ1-2, with D unclear. Trimming left V 3 bases short and J 8 bases short, with 7 bases between. The CDR3 has 11 residues. In germline, CDR1 is MGHDK, CDR2 SYGVNS. CDR3 in amino acids: CASSDSRGYTF. The CDR3 DNA follows: TGTGCCAGCAGTGATTCAAGGGGCTACACCTTC.

This rearrangement joins TRBV3-1 to TRBJ2-5; D ambiguous. Trimming removed 2 bases from V and 2 bases from J, with 9 bases in between. From germline, CDR1 is LGHDT and CDR2 YNNKEL (reference sequence). This CDR3 comprises 14 residues. The CDR3 coding sequence is TGTGCCAGCAGCCAATCCACTCTTCAAGAGACCCAGTACTTC. It yields the protein CASSQSTLQETQYF.

The chain combines TRBV30 with TRBJ2-6; TRBD1 aligns across 12 bases. In germline, CDR1 is GTSNPN, CDR2 SVGIG (reference sequence). This CDR3 is 18 amino acids long. The junction had 10 bases not matched to a gene; V was cut back by 3 bases and J by 4 bases. The CDR3 region is CAWSSPGQGATGANVLTF. In DNA form, the CDR3 reads TGTGCCTGGAGCTCTCCGGGACAGGGGGCGACCGGGGCCAACGTCCTGACTTTC. Using reference TRBV30 and TRBJ2-6 for the parts outside the CDR3, the full variable domain is SQTIHQWPATLVQPVGSPLSLECTVEGTSNPNLYWYRQAAGRGLQLLFYSVGIGQISSEVPQNLSASRPQDRQFILSSKKLLLSDSGFYLCAWSSPGQGATGANVLTFGAGSRLTVL.

This clonotype occurred a few times. The chain links TRBV20-1 to TRBJ1-2, with 7 bases fitting TRBD1. The germline V gene encodes CDR1 DFQATT and CDR2 SNEGSKA (reference sequence). The CDR3 is 12 amino acids. Trimming removed 6 bases from V and 8 bases from J; junction bases left unmatched: 9. CDR3 sequence: CSARQGTLGYTF. CDR3 in DNA: TGCAGTGCCAGACAGGGCACCTTAGGCTACACCTTC.

The chain has TRBV6-1 and TRBJ1-5; 9 bases align to TRBD1. CDR1 is MNHNS, CDR2 SASEGT, per germline. Trimming removed 6 bases from V and 7 bases from J; junction bases left unmatched: 19. The CDR3 length is 18 residues. The CDR3 DNA reads TGTGCCAGCAGCCTAAGGGGACAGGGATTTCCTAGAAGCCAGCCCCAGCATTTT. Protein product: CASSLRGQGFPRSQPQHF.

The chain has TRBV27 and TRBJ2-3, with D tentatively TRBD1 or TRBD2 (5 bases each). The V gene's germline CDR1 is MNHEY and CDR2 SMNVEV (reference sequence). Deletions cut 6 bases from V and 3 bases from J, with 16 bases between. The CDR3 extends over 15 amino acids. CDR3 sequence reads: CASSLTGTRTDTQYF. In nucleotides, the CDR3 is TGTGCCAGCAGCTTGACGGGGACGAGAACAGATACGCAGTATTTT.